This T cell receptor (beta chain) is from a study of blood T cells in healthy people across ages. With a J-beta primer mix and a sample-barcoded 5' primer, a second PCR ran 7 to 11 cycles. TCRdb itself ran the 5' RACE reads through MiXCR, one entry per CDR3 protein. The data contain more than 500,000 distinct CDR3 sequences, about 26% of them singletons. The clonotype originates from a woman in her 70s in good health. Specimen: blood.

The CDR3 coding sequence is TGTGCCAGCAGTTCCTGGACGCCTCGTTATGGCTACACCTTC. Protein: CASSSWTPRYGYTF. The chain combines TRBV6-2 or TRBV6-3 with TRBJ1-2; the D is unclear. The CDR3 runs 14 residues. Germline V gives CDR1 MNHEY, CDR2 SVGEGT. The germline V and J ends were trimmed by 4 bases and 5 bases, with 14 bases remaining between them.